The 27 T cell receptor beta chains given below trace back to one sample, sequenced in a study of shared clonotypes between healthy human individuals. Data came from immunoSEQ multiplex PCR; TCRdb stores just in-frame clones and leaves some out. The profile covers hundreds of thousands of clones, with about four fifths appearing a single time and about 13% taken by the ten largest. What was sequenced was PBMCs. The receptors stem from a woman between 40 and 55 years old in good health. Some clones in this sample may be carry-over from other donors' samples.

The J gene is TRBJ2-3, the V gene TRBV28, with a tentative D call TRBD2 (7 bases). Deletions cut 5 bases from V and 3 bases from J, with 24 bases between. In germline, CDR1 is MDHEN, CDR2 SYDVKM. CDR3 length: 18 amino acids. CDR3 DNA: TGTGCCAGCAGTACTCCCTGGGGGCTAGCGGATAGGACAGATACGCAGTATTTT. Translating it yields CASSTPWGLADRTDTQYF.

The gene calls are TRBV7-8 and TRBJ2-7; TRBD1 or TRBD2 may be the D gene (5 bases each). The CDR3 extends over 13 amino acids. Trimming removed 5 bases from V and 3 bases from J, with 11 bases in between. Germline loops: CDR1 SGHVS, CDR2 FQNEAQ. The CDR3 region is CASSIRESYEQYF. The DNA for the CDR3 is TGTGCCAGCAGCATCAGGGAGAGCTACGAGCAGTACTTC.

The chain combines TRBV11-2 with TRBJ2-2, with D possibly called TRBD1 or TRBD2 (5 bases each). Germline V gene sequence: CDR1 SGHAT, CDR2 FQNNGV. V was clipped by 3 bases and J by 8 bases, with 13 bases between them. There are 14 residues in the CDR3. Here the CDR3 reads CASSLGWGSGELFF. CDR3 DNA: TGTGCCAGCAGCTTGGGCTGGGGGTCTGGGGAGCTGTTTTTT.

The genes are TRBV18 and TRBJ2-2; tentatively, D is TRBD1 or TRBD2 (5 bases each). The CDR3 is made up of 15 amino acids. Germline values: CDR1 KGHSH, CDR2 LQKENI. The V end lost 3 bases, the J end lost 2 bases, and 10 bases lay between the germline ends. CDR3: CASSPGRDNTGELFF. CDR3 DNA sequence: TGTGCCAGCTCACCGGGACGGGATAACACCGGGGAGCTGTTTTTT.

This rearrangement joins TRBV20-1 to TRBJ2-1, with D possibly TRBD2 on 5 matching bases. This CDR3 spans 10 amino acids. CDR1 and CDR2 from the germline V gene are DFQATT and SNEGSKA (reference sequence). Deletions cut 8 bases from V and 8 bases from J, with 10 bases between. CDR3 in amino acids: CSPTRDEQFF. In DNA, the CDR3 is TGCAGTCCGACGAGGGATGAGCAGTTCTTC.

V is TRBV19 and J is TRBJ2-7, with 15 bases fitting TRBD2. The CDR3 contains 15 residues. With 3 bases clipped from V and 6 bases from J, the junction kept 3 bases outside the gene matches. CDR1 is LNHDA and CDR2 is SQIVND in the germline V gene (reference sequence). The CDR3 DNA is TGTGCCAGTAGTATCCCGGGACTAGCGGGAGGCGAGCAGTACTTC. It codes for CASSIPGLAGGEQYF.

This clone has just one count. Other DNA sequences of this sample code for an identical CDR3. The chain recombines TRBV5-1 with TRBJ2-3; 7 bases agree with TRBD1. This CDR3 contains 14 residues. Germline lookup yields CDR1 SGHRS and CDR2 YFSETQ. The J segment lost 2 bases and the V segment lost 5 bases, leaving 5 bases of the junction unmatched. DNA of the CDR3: TGCGCCAGCAGTTCGGGACAGACCACAGATACGCAGTATTTT. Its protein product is CASSSGQTTDTQYF.

CDR3 in amino acids: CASSYSGQETQYF. The CDR3 DNA follows: TGTGCCAGCAGTTACTCAGGCCAAGAGACCCAGTACTTC. The chain has TRBV6-6 and TRBJ2-5; D is unclear. The germline CDR1 and CDR2 sequences are MNHNY and SVGAGI (reference sequence). The V gene lost 0 bases and the J gene lost 1 base, with 3 bases spanning the gap. The CDR3 spans 13 residues.

DNA of the CDR3: TGTGCCAGCAGCTCGGGTGGCAAAAGCTACGAGCAGTACTTC. It specifies CASSSGGKSYEQYF. This rearrangement joins TRBV7-8 to TRBJ2-7; unclear D gene. In germline, CDR1 is SGHVS, CDR2 FQNEAQ. CDR3 length: 14 residues. V shed 4 bases and J shed 3 bases, with 13 bases lying between them.

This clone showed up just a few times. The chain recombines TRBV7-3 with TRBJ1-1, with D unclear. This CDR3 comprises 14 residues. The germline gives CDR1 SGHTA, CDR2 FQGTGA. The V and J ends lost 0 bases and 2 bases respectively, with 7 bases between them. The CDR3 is CASSLTAANTEAFF. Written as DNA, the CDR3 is TGTGCCAGCAGCTTAACAGCAGCTAACACTGAAGCTTTCTTT.

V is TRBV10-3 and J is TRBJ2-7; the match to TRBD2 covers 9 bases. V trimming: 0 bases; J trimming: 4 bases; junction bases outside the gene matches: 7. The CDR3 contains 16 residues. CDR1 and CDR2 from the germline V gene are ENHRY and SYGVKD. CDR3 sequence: CAISESAGGTTYEQYF. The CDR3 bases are TGTGCCATCAGTGAGTCGGCGGGAGGGACAACTTACGAGCAGTACTTC.

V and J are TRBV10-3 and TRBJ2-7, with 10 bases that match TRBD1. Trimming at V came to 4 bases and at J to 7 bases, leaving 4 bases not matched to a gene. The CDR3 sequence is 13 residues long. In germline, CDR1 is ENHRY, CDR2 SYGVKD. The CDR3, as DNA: TGTGCCATCAGTGGGGGGGACAGGGGAGAGCAGTACTTC. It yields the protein CAISGGDRGEQYF.

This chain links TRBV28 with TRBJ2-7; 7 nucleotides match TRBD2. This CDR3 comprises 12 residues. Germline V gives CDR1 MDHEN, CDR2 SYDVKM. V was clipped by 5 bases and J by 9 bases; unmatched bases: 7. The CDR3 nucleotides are TGTGCCAGCAGTGAGACTAGCCCGTGGCAGTACTTC. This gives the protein CASSETSPWQYF.

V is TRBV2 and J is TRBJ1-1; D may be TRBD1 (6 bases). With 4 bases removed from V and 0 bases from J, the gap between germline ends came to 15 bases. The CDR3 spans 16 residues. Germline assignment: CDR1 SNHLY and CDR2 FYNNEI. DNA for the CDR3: TGTGCCAGCAGTGGGTGGGGAGGGGGACTGAACACTGAAGCTTTCTTT. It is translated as CASSGWGGGLNTEAFF.

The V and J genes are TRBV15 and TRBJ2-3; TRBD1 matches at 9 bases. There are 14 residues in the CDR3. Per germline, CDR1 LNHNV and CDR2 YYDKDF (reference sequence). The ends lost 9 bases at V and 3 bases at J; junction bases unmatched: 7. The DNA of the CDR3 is TGTGCCACAAATCGAGACAGGGGGACAGATACGCAGTATTTT. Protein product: CATNRDRGTDTQYF.

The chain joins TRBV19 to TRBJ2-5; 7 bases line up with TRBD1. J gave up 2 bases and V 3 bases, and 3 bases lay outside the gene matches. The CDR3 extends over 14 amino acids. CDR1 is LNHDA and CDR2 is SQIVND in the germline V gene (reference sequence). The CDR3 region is CASSMPGQQETQYF. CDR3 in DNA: TGTGCCAGTAGTATGCCGGGACAGCAAGAGACCCAGTACTTC.

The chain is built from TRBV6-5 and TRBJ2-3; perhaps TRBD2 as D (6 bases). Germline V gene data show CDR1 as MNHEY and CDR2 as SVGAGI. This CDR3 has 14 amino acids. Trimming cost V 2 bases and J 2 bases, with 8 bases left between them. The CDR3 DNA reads TGTGCCAGCAGTTACCGGGAGCTCACAGATACGCAGTATTTT. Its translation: CASSYRELTDTQYF.

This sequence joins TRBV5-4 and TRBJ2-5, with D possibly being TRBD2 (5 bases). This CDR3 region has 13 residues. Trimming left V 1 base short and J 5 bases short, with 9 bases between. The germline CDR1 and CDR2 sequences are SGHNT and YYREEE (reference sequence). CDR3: CASSLPSGETQYF. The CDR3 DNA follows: TGTGCCAGCAGCTTGCCGTCGGGGGAGACCCAGTACTTC.

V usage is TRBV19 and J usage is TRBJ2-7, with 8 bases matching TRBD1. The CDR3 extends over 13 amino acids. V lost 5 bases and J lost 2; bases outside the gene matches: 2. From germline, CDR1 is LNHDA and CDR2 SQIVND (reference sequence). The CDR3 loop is CASSPQGAYEQYF. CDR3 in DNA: TGTGCCAGTAGTCCACAGGGGGCCTACGAGCAGTACTTC.

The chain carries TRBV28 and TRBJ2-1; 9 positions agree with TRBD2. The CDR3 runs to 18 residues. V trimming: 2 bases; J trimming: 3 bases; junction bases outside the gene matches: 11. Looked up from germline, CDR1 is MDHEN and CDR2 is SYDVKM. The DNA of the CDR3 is TGTGCCAGCAGTTTAGGGGTTGGGCGACTAGCGGTCTACAATGAGCAGTTCTTC. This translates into CASSLGVGRLAVYNEQFF. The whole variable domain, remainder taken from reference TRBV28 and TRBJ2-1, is DVKVTQSSRYLVKRTGEKVFLECVQDMDHENMFWYRQDPGLGLRLIYFSYDVKMKEKGDIPEGYSVSREKKERFSLILESASTNQTSMYLCASSLGVGRLAVYNEQFFGPGTRLTVL.

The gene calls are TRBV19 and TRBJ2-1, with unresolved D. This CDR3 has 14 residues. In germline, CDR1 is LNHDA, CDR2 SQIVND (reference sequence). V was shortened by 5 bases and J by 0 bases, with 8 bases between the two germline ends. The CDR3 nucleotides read TGTGCCAGTAGTCAATCCAGCTCCTACAATGAGCAGTTCTTC. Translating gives CASSQSSSYNEQFF.

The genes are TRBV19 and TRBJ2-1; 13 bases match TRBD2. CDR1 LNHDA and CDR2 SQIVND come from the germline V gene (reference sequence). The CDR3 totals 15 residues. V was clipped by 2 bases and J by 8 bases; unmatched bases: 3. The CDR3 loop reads CASSIRTSGRYEQFF. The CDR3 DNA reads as TGTGCCAGTAGTATAAGGACTAGCGGGAGATATGAGCAGTTCTTC.

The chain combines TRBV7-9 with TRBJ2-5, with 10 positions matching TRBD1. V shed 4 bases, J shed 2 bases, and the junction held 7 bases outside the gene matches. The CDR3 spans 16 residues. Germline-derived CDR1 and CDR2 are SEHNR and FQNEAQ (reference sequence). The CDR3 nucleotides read TGTGCCAGCAGCTCGGGACAGGGGTCTTATCAAGAGACCCAGTACTTC. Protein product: CASSSGQGSYQETQYF. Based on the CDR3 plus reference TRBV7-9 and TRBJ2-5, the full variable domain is DTGVSQNPRHKITKRGQNVTFRCDPISEHNRLYWYRQTLGQGPEFLTYFQNEAQLEKSRLLSDRFSAERPKGSFSTLEIQRTEQGDSAMYLCASSSGQGSYQETQYFGPGTRLLVL.

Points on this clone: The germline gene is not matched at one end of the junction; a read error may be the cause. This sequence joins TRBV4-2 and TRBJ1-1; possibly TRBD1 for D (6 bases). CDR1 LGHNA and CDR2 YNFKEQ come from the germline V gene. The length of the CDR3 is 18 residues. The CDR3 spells CTSSLLLRGPTGTSEAFF. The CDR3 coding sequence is TGTACCAGCAGCCTCCTCCTGAGGGGCCCGACAGGCACTTCTGAAGCTTTCTTT.

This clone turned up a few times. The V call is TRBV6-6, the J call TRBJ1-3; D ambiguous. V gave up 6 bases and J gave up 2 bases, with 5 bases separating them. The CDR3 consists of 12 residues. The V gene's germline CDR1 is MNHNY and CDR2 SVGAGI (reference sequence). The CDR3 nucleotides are TGTGCCAGCAGGTCGGCTGGAAACACCATATATTTT. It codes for CASRSAGNTIYF.

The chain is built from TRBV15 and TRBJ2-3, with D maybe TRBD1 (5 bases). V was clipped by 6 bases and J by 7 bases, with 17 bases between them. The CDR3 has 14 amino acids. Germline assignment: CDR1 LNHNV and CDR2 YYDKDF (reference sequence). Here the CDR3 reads CATRGDRGWYTQYF. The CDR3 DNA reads TGTGCCACCAGGGGCGATAGGGGATGGTATACGCAGTATTTT.

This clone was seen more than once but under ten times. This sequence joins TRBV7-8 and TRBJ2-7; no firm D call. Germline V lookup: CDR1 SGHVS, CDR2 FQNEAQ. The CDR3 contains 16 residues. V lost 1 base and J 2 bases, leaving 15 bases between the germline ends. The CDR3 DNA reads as TGTGCCAGCAGCTTAGGGACGACAACTGGGGCCTACGAGCAGTACTTC. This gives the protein CASSLGTTTGAYEQYF.